These T cell receptor beta chains were read from a single sample in a study of neurological immune-mediated disorders. TCRdb itself ran the 5' RACE reads through MiXCR, one entry per CDR3 protein. The repertoire holds roughly 90,000 distinct CDR3 sequences, with roughly 3.5% as singletons. The sequenced sample was PBMCs. Receptor source: a woman between 45 and 65 years old with multiple sclerosis. The CDR3 runs from the conserved cysteine through the conserved F or W. The D gene is left open where the match is weak. Rows give clone size only sometimes, using once, few, many, or a class for an expanded clone.

j_gene	d_gene	abundance	v_gene	CDR3nt	CDR3aa
TRBJ2-1	NA	many	TRBV12-3/TRBV12-4	TGTGCCAGCAGCCAACGGTCCTACAATGAGCAGTTCTTC	CASSQRSYNEQFF
TRBJ1-5	NA	many	TRBV20-1	TGCAGTGCCATTACGACAGGCGGCTTTAGCAATCAGCCCCAGCATTTT	CSAITTGGFSNQPQHF
TRBJ2-7	TRBD1	many	TRBV27	TGTGCCAGCAGTCCCCATCCCCCGGGACAGGGGATCGGGCAGTACTTC	CASSPHPPGQGIGQYF
TRBJ2-3	TRBD2	many	TRBV27	TGTGCCAGCAGCCCCCCAGGGACTAGCGGGGTAGATACGCAGTATTTT	CASSPPGTSGVDTQYF
TRBJ2-2	NA	many	TRBV15	TGTGCCACCAGCCGACTAGGCACCGGGGAGCTGTTTTTT	CATSRLGTGELFF
TRBJ2-5	NA	many	TRBV7-2	TGTGCCAGCAGCTTAGCGGGCAGGAGGGCCCAGTACTTC	CASSLAGRRAQYF
TRBJ1-5	NA	NA	TRBV3-1	TGTGCCAGCAGCCCGGGGGGGCGCAATAAGCCCCAGAATTTT	CASSPGGRNKPQNF
TRBJ1-3	NA	many	TRBV18	TGTGCCAGCTCACGCCCGAATTACTCTGGAAACACCATATATTTT	CASSRPNYSGNTIYF
TRBJ2-1	TRBD1	many	TRBV20-1	TGCAGTGCTAGGGCCCGGGACAGGGACTACAATGAGCAGTTCTTC	CSARARDRDYNEQFF
TRBJ2-2	TRBD1	few	TRBV10-1	TGCGCCAGCAGCTCGGCCCCAGGGGGATACAACACCGGGGAGCTGTTTTTT	CASSSAPGGYNTGELFF
TRBJ2-2	TRBD2	many	TRBV20-1	TGCAGTGCTAGCAAAAGCGGGGGGGCCAGAACCGGGGAGCTGTTTTTT	CSASKSGGARTGELFF
TRBJ2-7	NA	NA	TRBV25-1	TGTGCCAGCAGCCAATCTGGGGGGAGAGTCTACGAGCAGTACTTC	CASSQSGGRVYEQYF
TRBJ2-5	NA	NA	TRBV20-1	TGCAGTGCTAGAGAGGGGGGGCGAGAGACCCAGTACTTC	CSAREGGRETQYF
TRBJ2-1	NA	many	TRBV29-1	TGCAGCGTTGGGTTAAACAGGGACAATGAGCAGTTCTTC	CSVGLNRDNEQFF
TRBJ2-3	TRBD1	many	TRBV20-1	TGCAGTGCTAGAGGACAGGGATTGCCAGATACGCAGTATTTT	CSARGQGLPDTQYF
TRBJ1-2	NA	many	TRBV6-5	TGTGCCAGCAGTTACTCGTTCCAGGCAGACCCTGCTGGCTACACCTTC	CASSYSFQADPAGYTF
TRBJ2-3	NA	many	TRBV12-3/TRBV12-4	TGTGCCAGCAACCGGAGGGGGCCAGATACGCAGTATTTT	CASNRRGPDTQYF
TRBJ2-7	NA	many	TRBV7-2	TGTGCCAGCAGCTTAGTAGGGTCGCCGGGTGAGCAGTACTTC	CASSLVGSPGEQYF
TRBJ2-7	NA	many	TRBV5-6	TGTGCCAGCAGCTTGCCGGGAGCCGACTCCTACGAGCAGTACTTC	CASSLPGADSYEQYF
TRBJ1-2	NA	many	TRBV20-1	TGCAGTGCTAGGCCAGGGGAAGAAGGGGGCTACACCTTC	CSARPGEEGGYTF
TRBJ2-7	NA	many	TRBV6-5	TGTGCCAGCAGTTACAGGGAGCCGCTCCGAGGAGCATCTTACGAGCAGTACTTC	CASSYREPLRGASYEQYF
TRBJ2-7	NA	many	TRBV6-2/TRBV6-3	TGTGCCAGCAGAACAGTGTACGGCGAGCAGTACTTC	CASRTVYGEQYF
TRBJ2-7	NA	many	TRBV20-1	TGCAGTGCTAGAGATTTGCTAGTGGGTTCCTACGAGCAGTACTTC	CSARDLLVGSYEQYF
TRBJ1-3	NA	NA	TRBV9	TGTGCCAGCAGCGAGTGGGGAAAAAACATATATTTT	CASSEWGKNIYF
TRBJ2-1	NA	many	TRBV7-2	TGTGCCAGCAGCCGTGATATGATGGGGGGCTCCTACAATGAGCAGTTCTTC	CASSRDMMGGSYNEQFF
TRBJ2-2	TRBD1	many	TRBV20-1	TGCAGTGCTGGAGGACAGGGAAGGACCGGGGAGCTGTTTTTT	CSAGGQGRTGELFF
TRBJ1-1	NA	many	TRBV14	TGTGCCAGCAGCCACCTATTAATGAACACTGAAGCTTTCTTT	CASSHLLMNTEAFF
TRBJ2-1	NA	many	TRBV3-1	TGTGCCAGCAGCCATAACACGGGCCTCTCCTACAATGAGCAGTTCTTC	CASSHNTGLSYNEQFF
TRBJ2-1	NA	many	TRBV6-2/TRBV6-3	TGTGCCAGCAGTTACTCGATAGCGAGAGGGAATATCAATGAGCAGTTCTTC	CASSYSIARGNINEQFF
TRBJ2-7	NA	many	TRBV2	TGTGCCAGCAGTGTTTACGGCTACGAGCAGTACTTC	CASSVYGYEQYF
TRBJ2-3	TRBD2	many	TRBV20-1	TGCAGTGCAAAAAACCCTAGCGGGGGGAGCACAGATACGCAGTATTTT	CSAKNPSGGSTDTQYF
TRBJ1-2	TRBD1	many	TRBV7-9	TGTGCCAGCAGCCGGACAGGGGGAGCCTATGGCTACACCTTC	CASSRTGGAYGYTF
TRBJ1-1	NA	many	TRBV12-3/TRBV12-4	TGTGCCAGCAGGCAGGGGTTCAGGTTTACTGAAGCTTTCTTT	CASRQGFRFTEAFF
TRBJ2-3	NA	many	TRBV27	TGTGCCAGCAGTTTATCGTCAACTGTCGGGAATACGCAGTATTTT	CASSLSSTVGNTQYF
TRBJ1-2	NA	many	TRBV20-1	TGCAGTGCGGCCAAAGGGGGGGATGGCTACACCTTC	CSAAKGGDGYTF
TRBJ1-5	NA	NA	TRBV6-2/TRBV6-3	TGTGCCAGCAGCCACCAGGGAGCTATAAAAATCCAGCCCCATCATTTT	CASSHQGAIKIQPHHF
TRBJ2-7	TRBD1	many	TRBV5-1	TGCGCCAGCAGCTTGGCCGCACAGGGGTCCTACGAGCAGTACTTC	CASSLAAQGSYEQYF
TRBJ2-1	NA	many	TRBV6-5	TGTGCCAGCAGTTACTCCGGTAATGAGCAGTTCTTC	CASSYSGNEQFF
TRBJ1-5	TRBD1	many	TRBV9	TGTGCCAGCAGCGCCGGACAGGGAGGAGAGCCCCAGCATTTT	CASSAGQGGEPQHF
TRBJ2-4	TRBD1	many	TRBV13	TGTGCCAGCAGCTTAATGCAGGGGGCGGTGAACATTCAGTACTTC	CASSLMQGAVNIQYF
TRBJ2-3	NA	many	TRBV7-2	TGTGCCAGCAGCTTAGGCACAGATACGCAGTATTTT	CASSLGTDTQYF
TRBJ2-5	NA	many	TRBV20-1	TGCAGTGCCGCGGCGGGGGAGACCCAGTACTTC	CSAAAGETQYF
TRBJ1-5	NA	many	TRBV5-1	TGCGCCAGCAGCTTTGGACCGAATAGCAATCAGCCCCAGCATTTT	CASSFGPNSNQPQHF
TRBJ2-4	NA	many	TRBV18	TGTGCCAGCTCACCACTCGGGACGTCAACTATAGCCAAAAACATTCAGTACTTC	CASSPLGTSTIAKNIQYF
TRBJ2-1	TRBD2	many	TRBV12-3/TRBV12-4	TGTGCCAGCAGTTTAGGGACTAGCGGAGCCTACAATGAGCAGTTCTTC	CASSLGTSGAYNEQFF
TRBJ1-1	NA	many	TRBV6-6	TGTGCCAGCAGTTTTCCTGGGGATACTGAAGCTTTCTTT	CASSFPGDTEAFF
TRBJ2-1	NA	few	TRBV4-3	TGCGCCAGCAGCTCGAGGGTATTATCCTACAATGAGCAGTTCTTC	CASSSRVLSYNEQFF
TRBJ2-2	NA	once	TRBV11-3	TGTGCCAGCAGCCTCGGGGGGCCGAAGGTGACCGGGGAGCTGTTTTTT	CASSLGGPKVTGELFF
TRBJ1-1	NA	many	TRBV5-1	TGCGCCAGCAGCTTGGCCGGTACAGGGCAACACACTGAAGCTTTCTTT	CASSLAGTGQHTEAFF
TRBJ1-6	NA	many	TRBV5-1	TGCGCCAGCAGCTTCGAGGGAAGGGCGAATTCACCCCTCCACTTT	CASSFEGRANSPLHF
TRBJ2-7	NA	many	TRBV5-5	TGTGCCAGCAGCATAGCCCCGACAAACTCCTACGAGCAGTACTTC	CASSIAPTNSYEQYF